The 2 T cell receptor beta chains presented below share a single source sample, sequenced in a study of blood T cell repertoires in COVID-19. Assay used: immunoSEQ multiplex PCR; TCRdb lists only in-frame clones, some missing. The data show approximately 270,000 clones, about 80% seen once. Sequences were obtained from peripheral blood. All receptors come from a person in their 70s with COVID-19, enrolled during active disease.

This clone appeared once. This chain joins TRBV11-2 and TRBJ1-1, with unresolved D. Trimming removed 5 bases from V and 4 bases from J, with 14 bases in between. Looked up from germline, CDR1 is SGHAT and CDR2 is FQNNGV. CDR3 length: 14 amino acids. CDR3 amino acids: CASSTLRLGTEAFF. The CDR3 DNA reads as TGTGCCAGCAGCACCCTCAGGCTGGGCACTGAAGCTTTCTTT.

The chain employs TRBV15 and TRBJ1-4; 7 nucleotides agree with TRBD1. The V segment lost 6 bases and the J segment 4 bases; nucleotides outside the gene matches: 8. Germline CDR1 is LNHNV and CDR2 is YYDKDF (reference sequence). The CDR3 spans 15 residues. The CDR3 DNA is TGTGCCACCAGGCGCTCAGGGGGTTATAATGAAAAACTGTTTTTT. Residues: CATRRSGGYNEKLFF.